The T cell receptor (beta chain) under discussion was sequenced for a study of control samples from healthy donors and cancer patients. This CDR3 region has 18 residues. The germline V gene encodes CDR1 KGHDR and CDR2 SFDVKD. V gave up 5 bases and J gave up 2 bases; unmatched junction bases: 17. This table comes from immunoSEQ multiplex PCR, and its TCRdb copy is limited to in-frame clones, with some not included. The sample has about 110,000 clones; over 75% are singletons. This TCR was sampled from a woman aged 55-75 years with lung cancer. Material: PBMCs. This chain joins TRBV24-1 and TRBJ2-7; TRBD2 agrees at 7 bases. As DNA, the CDR3 is TGTGCCACCAGTGCCCCCTCGGGTACCGGGACTAAGCCCTACGAGCAGTACTTC. Translating it yields CATSAPSGTGTKPYEQYF.